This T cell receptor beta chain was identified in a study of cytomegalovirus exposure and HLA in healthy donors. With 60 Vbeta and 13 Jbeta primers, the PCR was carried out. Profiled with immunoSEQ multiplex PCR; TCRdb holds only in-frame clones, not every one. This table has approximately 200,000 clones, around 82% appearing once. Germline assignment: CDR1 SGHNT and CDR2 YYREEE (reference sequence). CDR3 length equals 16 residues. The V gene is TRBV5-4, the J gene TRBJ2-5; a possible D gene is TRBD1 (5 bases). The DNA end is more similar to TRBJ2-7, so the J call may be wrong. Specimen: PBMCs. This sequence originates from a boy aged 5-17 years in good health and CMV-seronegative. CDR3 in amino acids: CASSLGRAEMPYEQYF. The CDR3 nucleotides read TGTGCCAGCAGCTTGGGCAGGGCCGAGATGCCCTACGAGCAGTACTTC.